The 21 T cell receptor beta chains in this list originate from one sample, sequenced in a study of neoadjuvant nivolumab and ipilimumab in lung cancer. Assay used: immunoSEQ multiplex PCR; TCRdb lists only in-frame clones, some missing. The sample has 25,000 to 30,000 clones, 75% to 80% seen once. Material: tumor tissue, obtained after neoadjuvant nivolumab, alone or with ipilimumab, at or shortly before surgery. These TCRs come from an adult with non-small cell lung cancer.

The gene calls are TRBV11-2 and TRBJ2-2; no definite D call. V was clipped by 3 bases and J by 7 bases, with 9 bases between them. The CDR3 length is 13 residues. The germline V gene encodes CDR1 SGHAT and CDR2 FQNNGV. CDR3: CASSFYPNGELFF. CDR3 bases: TGTGCCAGCAGCTTCTACCCGAACGGGGAGCTGTTTTTT.

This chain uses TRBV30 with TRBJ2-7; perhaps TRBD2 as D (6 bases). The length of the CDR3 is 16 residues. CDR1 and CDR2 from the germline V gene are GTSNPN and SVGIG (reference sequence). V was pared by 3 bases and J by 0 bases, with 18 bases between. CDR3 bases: TGTGCCTGGAGCGACTTTGGAGGGCCGACCTCCTACGAGCAGTACTTC. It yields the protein CAWSDFGGPTSYEQYF. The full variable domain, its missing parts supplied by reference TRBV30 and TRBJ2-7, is SQTIHQWPATLVQPVGSPLSLECTVEGTSNPNLYWYRQAAGRGLQLLFYSVGIGQISSEVPQNLSASRPQDRQFILSSKKLLLSDSGFYLCAWSDFGGPTSYEQYFGPGTRLTVT.

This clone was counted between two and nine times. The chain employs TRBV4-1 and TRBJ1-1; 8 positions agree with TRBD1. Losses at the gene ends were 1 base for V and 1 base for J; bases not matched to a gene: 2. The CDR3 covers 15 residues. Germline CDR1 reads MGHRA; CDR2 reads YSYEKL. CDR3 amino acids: CASSQAGTGNTEAFF. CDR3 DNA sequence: TGCGCCAGCAGCCAAGCTGGGACAGGGAACACTGAAGCTTTCTTT.

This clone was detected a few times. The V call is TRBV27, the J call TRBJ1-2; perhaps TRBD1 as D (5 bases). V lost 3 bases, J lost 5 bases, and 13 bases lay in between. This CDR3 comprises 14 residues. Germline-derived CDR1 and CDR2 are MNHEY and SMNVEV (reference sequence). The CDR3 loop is CASSFGRVGYGYTF. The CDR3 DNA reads TGTGCCAGCAGTTTCGGCAGGGTAGGGTATGGCTACACCTTC.

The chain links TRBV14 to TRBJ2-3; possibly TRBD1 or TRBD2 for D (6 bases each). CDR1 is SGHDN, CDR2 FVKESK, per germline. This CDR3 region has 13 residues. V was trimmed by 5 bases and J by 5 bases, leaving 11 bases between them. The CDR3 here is CASSAQGGDTQYF. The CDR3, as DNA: TGTGCCAGCAGCGCACAGGGAGGAGATACGCAGTATTTT.

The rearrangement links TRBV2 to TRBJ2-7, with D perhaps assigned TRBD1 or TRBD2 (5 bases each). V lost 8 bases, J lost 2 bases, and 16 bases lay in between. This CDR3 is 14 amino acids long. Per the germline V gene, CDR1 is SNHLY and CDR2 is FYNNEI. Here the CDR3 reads CASALSGPTYEQYF. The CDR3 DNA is TGTGCCAGCGCTTTATCGGGACCGACCTACGAGCAGTACTTC.

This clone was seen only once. The CDR3 region is CASSPTGGETQYF. CDR3 bases: TGTGCCAGCAGCCCGACAGGGGGAGAGACCCAGTACTTC. This chain uses TRBV11-3 with TRBJ2-5; 9 positions agree with TRBD1. The CDR3 consists of 13 residues. The J segment lost 4 bases and the V segment lost 5 bases, leaving 2 bases of the junction unmatched. Per the germline V gene, CDR1 is SGHNT and CDR2 is YENEEA.

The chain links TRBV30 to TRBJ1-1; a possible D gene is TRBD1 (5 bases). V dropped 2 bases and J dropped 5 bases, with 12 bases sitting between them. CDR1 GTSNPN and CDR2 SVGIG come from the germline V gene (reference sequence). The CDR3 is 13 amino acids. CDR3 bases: TGTGCCTGGAGTCCTTGGGGGGGGACTGAAGCTTTCTTT. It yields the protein CAWSPWGGTEAFF.

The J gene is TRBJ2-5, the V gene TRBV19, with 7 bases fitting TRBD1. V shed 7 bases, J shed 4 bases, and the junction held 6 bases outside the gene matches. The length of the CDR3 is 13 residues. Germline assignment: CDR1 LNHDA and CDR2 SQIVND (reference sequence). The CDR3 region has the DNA TGTGCCAGTATGACAGGGAATGGAGAGACCCAGTACTTC. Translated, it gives CASMTGNGETQYF. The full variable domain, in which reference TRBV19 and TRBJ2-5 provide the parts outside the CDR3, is DGGITQSPKYLFRKEGQNVTLSCEQNLNHDAMYWYRQDPGQGLRLIYYSQIVNDFQKGDIAEGYSVSREKKESFPLTVTSAQKNPTAFYLCASMTGNGETQYFGPGTRLLVL.

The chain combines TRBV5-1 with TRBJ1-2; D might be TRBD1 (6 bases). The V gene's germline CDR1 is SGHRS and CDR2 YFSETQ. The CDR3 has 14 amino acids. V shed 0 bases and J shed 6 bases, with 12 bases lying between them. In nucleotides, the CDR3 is TGCGCCAGCAGCTTGGGTGACAGGACTGATGGCTACACCTTC. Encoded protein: CASSLGDRTDGYTF.

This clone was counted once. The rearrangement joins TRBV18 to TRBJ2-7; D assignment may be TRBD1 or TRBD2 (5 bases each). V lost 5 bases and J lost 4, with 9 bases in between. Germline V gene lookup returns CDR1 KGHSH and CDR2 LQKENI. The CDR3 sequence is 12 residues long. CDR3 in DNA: TGTGCCAGCTCAAGGGACGCTTACGAGCAGTACTTC. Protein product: CASSRDAYEQYF.

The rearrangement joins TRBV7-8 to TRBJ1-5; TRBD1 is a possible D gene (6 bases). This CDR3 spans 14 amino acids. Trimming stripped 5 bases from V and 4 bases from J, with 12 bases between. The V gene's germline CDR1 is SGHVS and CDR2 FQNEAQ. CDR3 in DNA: TGTGCCAGCAGCCTCCGGGACATTAATCAGCCCCAGCATTTT. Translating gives CASSLRDINQPQHF.

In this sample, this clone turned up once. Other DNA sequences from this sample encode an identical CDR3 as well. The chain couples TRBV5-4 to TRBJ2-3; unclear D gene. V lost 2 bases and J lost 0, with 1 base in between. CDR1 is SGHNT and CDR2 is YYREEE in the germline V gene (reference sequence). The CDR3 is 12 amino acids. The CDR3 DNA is TGTGCCAGCAGCTTAAGCACAGATACGCAGTATTTT. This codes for CASSLSTDTQYF.

DNA of the CDR3: TGCGCCAGCAGCCAAGGGACAGGGAGCTCTAACTATGGCTACACCTTC. Its protein is CASSQGTGSSNYGYTF. This chain uses TRBV4-1 with TRBJ1-2; 8 nucleotides line up with TRBD1. CDR3 length: 16 amino acids. Per the germline V gene, CDR1 is MGHRA and CDR2 is YSYEKL. V was clipped by 1 base and J by 0 bases; unmatched bases: 4.

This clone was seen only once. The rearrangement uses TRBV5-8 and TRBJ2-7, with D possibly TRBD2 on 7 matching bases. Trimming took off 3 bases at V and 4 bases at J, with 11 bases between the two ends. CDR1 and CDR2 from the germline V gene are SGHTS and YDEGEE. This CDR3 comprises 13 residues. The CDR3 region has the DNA TGTGCCAGCAGCTGGGGGGGCGGTTACGAGCAGTACTTC. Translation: CASSWGGGYEQYF.

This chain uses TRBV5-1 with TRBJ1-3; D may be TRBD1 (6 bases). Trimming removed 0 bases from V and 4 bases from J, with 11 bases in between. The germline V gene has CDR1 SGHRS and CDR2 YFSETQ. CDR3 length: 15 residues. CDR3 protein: CASSLAAGVGNTIYF. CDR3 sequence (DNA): TGCGCCAGCAGCTTGGCCGCAGGGGTCGGAAACACCATATATTTT.

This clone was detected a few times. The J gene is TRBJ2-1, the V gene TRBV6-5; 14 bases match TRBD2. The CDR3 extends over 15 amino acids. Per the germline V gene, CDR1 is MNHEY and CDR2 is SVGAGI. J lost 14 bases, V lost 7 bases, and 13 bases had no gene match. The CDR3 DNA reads TGTGCCAGCACGAAGTCACATAGGACTAGCGGGGGGAAGTTCTTC. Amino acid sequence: CASTKSHRTSGGKFF.

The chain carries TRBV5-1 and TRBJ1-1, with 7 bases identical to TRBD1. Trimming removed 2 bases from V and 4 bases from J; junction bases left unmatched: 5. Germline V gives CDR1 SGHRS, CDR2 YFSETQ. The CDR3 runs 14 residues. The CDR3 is CASSFTGESTEAFF. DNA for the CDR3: TGCGCCAGCAGCTTCACAGGGGAATCCACTGAAGCTTTCTTT.

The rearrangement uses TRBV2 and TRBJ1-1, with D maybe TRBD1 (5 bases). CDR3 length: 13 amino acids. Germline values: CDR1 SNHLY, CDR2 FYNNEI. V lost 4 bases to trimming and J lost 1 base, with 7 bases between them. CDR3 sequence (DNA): TGTGCCAGCAGTGTAACAGGGAACACTGAAGCTTTCTTT. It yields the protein CASSVTGNTEAFF.

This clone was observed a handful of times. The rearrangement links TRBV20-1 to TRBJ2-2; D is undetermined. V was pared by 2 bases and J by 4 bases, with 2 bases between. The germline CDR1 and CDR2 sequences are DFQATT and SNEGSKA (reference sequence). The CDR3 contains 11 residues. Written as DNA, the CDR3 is TGCAGTGCTAGATCCACCGGGGAGCTGTTTTTT. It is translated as CSARSTGELFF.

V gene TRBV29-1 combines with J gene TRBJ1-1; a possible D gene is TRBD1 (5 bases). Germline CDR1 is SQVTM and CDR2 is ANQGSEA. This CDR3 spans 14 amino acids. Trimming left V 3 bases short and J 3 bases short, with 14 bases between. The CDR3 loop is CSVDLTSGYTEAFF. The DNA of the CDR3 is TGCAGCGTTGATCTCACCTCAGGGTACACTGAAGCTTTCTTT.